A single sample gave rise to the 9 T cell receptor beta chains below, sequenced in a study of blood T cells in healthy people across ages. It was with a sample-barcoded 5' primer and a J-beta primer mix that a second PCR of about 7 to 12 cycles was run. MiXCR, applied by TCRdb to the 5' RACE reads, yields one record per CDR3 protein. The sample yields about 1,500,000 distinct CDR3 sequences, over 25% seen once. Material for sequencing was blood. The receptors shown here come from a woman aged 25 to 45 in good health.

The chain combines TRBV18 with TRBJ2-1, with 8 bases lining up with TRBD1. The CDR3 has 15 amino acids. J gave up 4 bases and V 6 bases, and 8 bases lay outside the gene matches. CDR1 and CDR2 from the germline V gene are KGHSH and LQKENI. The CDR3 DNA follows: TGTGCCAGCTCCGACCGGGGACAGGTATACAATGAGCAGTTCTTC. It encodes CASSDRGQVYNEQFF.

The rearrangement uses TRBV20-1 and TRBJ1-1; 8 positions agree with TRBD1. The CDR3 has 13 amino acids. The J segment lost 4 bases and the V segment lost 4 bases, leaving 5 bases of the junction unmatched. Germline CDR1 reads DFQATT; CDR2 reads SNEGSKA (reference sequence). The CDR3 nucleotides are TGCAGTGCTAACAGGGGGGGGCCCACTGAAGCTTTCTTT. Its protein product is CSANRGGPTEAFF.

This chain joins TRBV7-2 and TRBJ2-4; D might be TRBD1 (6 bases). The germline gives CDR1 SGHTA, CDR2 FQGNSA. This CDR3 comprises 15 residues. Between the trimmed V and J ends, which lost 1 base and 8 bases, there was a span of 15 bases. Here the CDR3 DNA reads TGTGCCAGCAGCTTAGGGGGGACAATTTCAGACATTCAGTACTTC. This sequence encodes CASSLGGTISDIQYF.

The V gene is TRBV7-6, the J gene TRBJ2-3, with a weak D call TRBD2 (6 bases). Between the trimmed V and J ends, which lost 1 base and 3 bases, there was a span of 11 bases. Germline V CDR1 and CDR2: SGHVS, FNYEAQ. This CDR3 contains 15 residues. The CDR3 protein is CASSLGAGQTDTQYF. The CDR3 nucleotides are TGTGCCAGCAGCTTAGGTGCGGGGCAAACAGATACGCAGTATTTT.

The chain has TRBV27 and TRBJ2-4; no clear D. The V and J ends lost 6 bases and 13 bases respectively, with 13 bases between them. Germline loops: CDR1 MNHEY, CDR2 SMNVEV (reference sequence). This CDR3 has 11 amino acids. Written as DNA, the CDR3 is TGTGCCAGCAGGCGCCTTTCGGAGCAGTACTTC. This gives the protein CASRRLSEQYF.

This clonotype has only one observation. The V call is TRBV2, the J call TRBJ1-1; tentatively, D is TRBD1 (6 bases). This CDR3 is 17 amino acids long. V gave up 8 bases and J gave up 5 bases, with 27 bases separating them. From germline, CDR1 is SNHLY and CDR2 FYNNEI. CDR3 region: CASGGMRDRPGSTEAFF. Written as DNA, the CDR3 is TGTGCCAGCGGGGGCATGAGGGACCGCCCCGGGAGTACTGAAGCTTTCTTT.

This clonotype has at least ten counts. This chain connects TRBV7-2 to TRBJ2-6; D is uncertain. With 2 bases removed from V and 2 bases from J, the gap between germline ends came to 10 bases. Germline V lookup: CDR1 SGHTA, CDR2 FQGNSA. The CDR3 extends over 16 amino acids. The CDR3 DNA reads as TGTGCCAGCAGCTTATCTGTAAACCCTGGGGCCAACGTCCTGACTTTC. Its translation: CASSLSVNPGANVLTF.

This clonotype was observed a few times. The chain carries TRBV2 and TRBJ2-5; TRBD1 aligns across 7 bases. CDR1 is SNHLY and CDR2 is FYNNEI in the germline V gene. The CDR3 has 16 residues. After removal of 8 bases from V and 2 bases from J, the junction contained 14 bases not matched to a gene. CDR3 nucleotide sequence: TGTGCCAGCTTAACGGGACAGCCACTGGGGCAAGAGACCCAGTACTTC. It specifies CASLTGQPLGQETQYF. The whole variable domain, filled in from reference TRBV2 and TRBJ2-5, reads EPEVTQTPSHQVTQMGQEVILRCVPISNHLYFYWYRQILGQKVEFLVSFYNNEISEKSEIFDDQFSVERPDGSNFTLKIRSTKLEDSAMYFCASLTGQPLGQETQYFGPGTRLLVL.

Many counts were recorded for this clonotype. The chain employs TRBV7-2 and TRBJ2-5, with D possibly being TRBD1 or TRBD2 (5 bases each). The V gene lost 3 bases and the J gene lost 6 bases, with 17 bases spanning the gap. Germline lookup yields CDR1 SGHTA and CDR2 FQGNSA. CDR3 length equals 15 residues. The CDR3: CASSFNGATSKTQYF. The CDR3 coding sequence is TGTGCCAGCAGCTTCAACGGGGCCACGTCCAAGACCCAGTACTTC.